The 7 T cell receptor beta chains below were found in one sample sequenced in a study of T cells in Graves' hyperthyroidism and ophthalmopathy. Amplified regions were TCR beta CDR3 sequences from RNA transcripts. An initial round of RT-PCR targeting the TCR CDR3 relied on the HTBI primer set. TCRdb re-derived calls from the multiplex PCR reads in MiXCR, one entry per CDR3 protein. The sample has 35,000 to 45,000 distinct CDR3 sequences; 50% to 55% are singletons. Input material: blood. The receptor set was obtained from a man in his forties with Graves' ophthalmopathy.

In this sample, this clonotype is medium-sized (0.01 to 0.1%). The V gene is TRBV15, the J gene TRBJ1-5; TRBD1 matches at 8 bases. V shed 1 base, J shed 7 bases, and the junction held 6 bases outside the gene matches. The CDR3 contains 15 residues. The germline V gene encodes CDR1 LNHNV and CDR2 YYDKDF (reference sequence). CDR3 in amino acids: CATSRAGQAGQPQHF. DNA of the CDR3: TGTGCCACCAGCAGAGCGGGACAGGCCGGGCAGCCCCAGCATTTT.

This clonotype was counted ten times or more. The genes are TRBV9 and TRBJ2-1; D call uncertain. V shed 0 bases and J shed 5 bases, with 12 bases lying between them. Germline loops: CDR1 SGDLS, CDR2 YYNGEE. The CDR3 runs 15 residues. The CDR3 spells CASSVDPSGDNEQFF. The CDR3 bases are TGTGCCAGCAGCGTAGACCCCTCCGGTGACAATGAGCAGTTCTTC.

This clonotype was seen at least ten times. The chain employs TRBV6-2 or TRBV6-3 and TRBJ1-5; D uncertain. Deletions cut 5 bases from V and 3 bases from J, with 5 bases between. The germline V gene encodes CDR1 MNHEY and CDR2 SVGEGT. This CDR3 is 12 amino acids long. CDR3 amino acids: CASSPINQPQHF. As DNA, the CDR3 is TGTGCCAGCAGTCCCATCAATCAGCCCCAGCATTTT.

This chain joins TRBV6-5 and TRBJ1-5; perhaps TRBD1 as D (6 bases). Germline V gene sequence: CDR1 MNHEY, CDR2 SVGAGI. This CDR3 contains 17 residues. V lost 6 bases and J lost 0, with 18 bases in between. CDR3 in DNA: TGTGCCAGCAGCCTTAGCGGGGGGGGCTATAGCAATCAGCCCCAGCATTTT. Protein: CASSLSGGGYSNQPQHF.

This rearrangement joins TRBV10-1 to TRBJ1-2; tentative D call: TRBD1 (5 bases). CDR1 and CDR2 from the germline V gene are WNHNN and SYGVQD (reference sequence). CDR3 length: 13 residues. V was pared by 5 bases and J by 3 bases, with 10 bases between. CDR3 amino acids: CASSPGKDYGYTF. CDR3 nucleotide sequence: TGCGCCAGCAGTCCAGGGAAGGACTATGGCTACACCTTC.

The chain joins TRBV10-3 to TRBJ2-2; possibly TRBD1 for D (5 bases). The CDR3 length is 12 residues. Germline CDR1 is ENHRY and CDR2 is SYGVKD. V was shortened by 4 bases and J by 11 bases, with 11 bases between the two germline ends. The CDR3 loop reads CAISGQTDELFF. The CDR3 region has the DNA TGTGCCATCAGTGGACAGACAGACGAGCTGTTTTTT.

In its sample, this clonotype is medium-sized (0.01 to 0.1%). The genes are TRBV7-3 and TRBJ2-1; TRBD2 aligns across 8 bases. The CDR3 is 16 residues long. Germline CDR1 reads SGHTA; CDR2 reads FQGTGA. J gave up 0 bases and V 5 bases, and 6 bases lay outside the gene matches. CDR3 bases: TGTGCCAGCAGCCCAAGCGGGGGAGTCTCCTACAATGAGCAGTTCTTC. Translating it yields CASSPSGGVSYNEQFF. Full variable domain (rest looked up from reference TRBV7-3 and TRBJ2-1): GAGVSQTPSNKVTEKGKYVELRCDPISGHTALYWYRQSLGQGPEFLIYFQGTGAADDSGLPNDRFFAVRPEGSVSTLKIQRTERGDSAVYLCASSPSGGVSYNEQFFGPGTRLTVL.